The TCR beta chain described here comes from a study of blood T cell repertoires in COVID-19. Study-level information: The analysed material was cDNA or gDNA that came from T cells, B-cell-depleted T cells, or PBMCs.

Per the germline V gene, CDR1 is SNHLY and CDR2 is FYNNEI. The V gene lost 5 bases and the J gene lost 4 bases, with 14 bases spanning the gap. The CDR3 loop spans 14 amino acids. Patients of the Seattle cohort, enrolled during active infection, were followed longitudinally. In the original processing: How many nucleated cells were present was estimated from reference gene primer amplification. Sequenced by immunoSEQ multiplex PCR; TCRdb stores in-frame clones only, minus some. That table is the source of V, J and clone size, and D and trimming were worked out from the DNA. Of approximately 500,000 clones in the sample, about 89% were seen once.

Sequencing was performed on peripheral blood. This TCR came from a woman in her 50s with COVID-19, enrolled during active disease. The V gene is TRBV2, the J gene TRBJ1-2, with a tentative D call TRBD1 (5 bases). Here the CDR3 reads CASSSSTAGYGYTF. The DNA for the CDR3 is TGTGCCAGCAGTTCGTCGACAGCCGGCTATGGCTACACCTTC.